The 23 T cell receptor beta chains listed next were all sequenced from one sample in a study of CD4+ T cells in melanoma. Method: immunoSEQ multiplex PCR; TCRdb's copy keeps in-frame clones and lacks some. This sample has about 140,000 clones, with about nine tenths found just once. All receptors come from a human donor with melanoma.

The chain combines TRBV5-1 with TRBJ1-6, with D possibly being TRBD1 (5 bases). Germline values: CDR1 SGHRS, CDR2 YFSETQ. The V and J ends lost 5 bases and 10 bases respectively, with 19 bases between them. The CDR3 runs 15 residues. CDR3 in amino acids: CASRSELGVWSPLHF. Here the CDR3 DNA reads TGCGCCAGCAGATCGGAGTTGGGGGTATGGTCACCCCTCCACTTT. The full variable domain, its missing parts supplied by reference TRBV5-1 and TRBJ1-6, is KAGVTQTPRYLIKTRGQQVTLSCSPISGHRSVSWYQQTPGQGLQFLFEYFSETQRNKGNFPGRFSGRQFSNSRSEMNVSTLELGDSALYLCASRSELGVWSPLHFGNGTRLTVT.

The chain combines TRBV2 with TRBJ2-1; 13 bases match TRBD2. Germline CDR1 SNHLY, CDR2 FYNNEI. The CDR3 has 16 amino acids. The trim removed 6 bases at V and 0 bases at J, leaving 2 bases unmatched. CDR3 coding DNA: TGTGCCAGCAGAGGGACTAGCGGGGACTCCTACAATGAGCAGTTCTTC. The encoded protein is CASRGTSGDSYNEQFF.

To note about this clone: Other DNA sequences from this sample encode an identical CDR3 as well. The chain couples TRBV9 to TRBJ1-1, with unresolved D. Germline loops: CDR1 SGDLS, CDR2 YYNGEE. This CDR3 is built from 13 residues. V was trimmed by 2 bases and J by 1 base, leaving 6 bases between them. CDR3 DNA: TGTGCCAGCAGCGTGGACGGGAACACTGAAGCTTTCTTT. Translating gives CASSVDGNTEAFF.

V and J are TRBV5-1 and TRBJ2-7, with TRBD1 identical over 8 bases. This CDR3 has 15 amino acids. Per germline, CDR1 SGHRS and CDR2 YFSETQ. The J segment lost 3 bases and the V segment lost 0 bases, leaving 5 bases of the junction unmatched. The CDR3 loop is CASSLGYTGGYEQYF. In DNA form, the CDR3 reads TGCGCCAGCAGCTTGGGTTATACAGGGGGCTACGAGCAGTACTTC.

The genes are TRBV27 and TRBJ2-3, with TRBD2 as a possible D gene (5 bases). From germline, CDR1 is MNHEY and CDR2 SMNVEV (reference sequence). V gave up 1 base and J gave up 0 bases, with 14 bases separating them. CDR3 size: 17 residues. Written as DNA, the CDR3 is TGTGCCAGCAGTTTATTGAACGCAGCGGCTAGCACAGATACGCAGTATTTT. Protein: CASSLLNAAASTDTQYF.

The gene calls are TRBV21-1 and TRBJ1-1. TRBV21-1 is termed a pseudogene. The CDR3 has 14 residues. CDR3 sequence reads: CASSTCGTNTEAFF. In nucleotides, the CDR3 is TGTGCCAGCAGCACATGCGGGACAAACACTGAAGCTTTCTTT.

The chain links TRBV5-1 to TRBJ2-5; TRBD2 agrees at 8 bases. Unmatched junction bases numbered 6, after V lost 7 bases and J lost 1 base. The CDR3 loop spans 14 amino acids. CDR1 and CDR2 (germline): SGHRS, YFSETQ. The CDR3 spells CASGRGDAQETQYF. CDR3 nucleotide sequence: TGCGCCAGCGGGCGGGGGGACGCCCAAGAGACCCAGTACTTC.

The gene calls are TRBV7-2 and TRBJ1-1; TRBD1 agrees at 7 bases. Germline V gene data show CDR1 as SGHTA and CDR2 as FQGNSA. The CDR3 covers 13 residues. V was pared by 5 bases and J by 6 bases, with 6 bases of the junction left unmatched. The CDR3 loop reads CASSDRVGSEAFF. CDR3 bases: TGTGCCAGCAGCGACAGGGTCGGCTCTGAAGCTTTCTTT.

The chain employs TRBV5-4 and TRBJ2-7; D remains unclear. Germline V gives CDR1 SGHNT, CDR2 YYREEE (reference sequence). CDR3 length equals 15 residues. V was clipped by 4 bases and J by 0 bases, with 14 bases between them. Here the CDR3 reads CASSPAAGTSYEQYF. CDR3 nucleotides: TGTGCCAGCAGCCCCGCTGCAGGAACCTCCTACGAGCAGTACTTC.

The rearrangement uses TRBV2 and TRBJ1-2; no definite D call. The germline gives CDR1 SNHLY, CDR2 FYNNEI. The CDR3 is 12 amino acids. V shed 6 bases and J shed 2 bases, with 7 bases lying between them. The CDR3 region has the DNA TGTGCCAGCAGCGCCGTGAACTATGGCTACACCTTC. Its protein product is CASSAVNYGYTF.

V usage is TRBV6-4 and J usage is TRBJ2-3, with D uncertain. Germline-derived CDR1 and CDR2 are MRHNA and SNTAGT. V was clipped by 2 bases and J by 2 bases, with 5 bases between them. This CDR3 is 13 amino acids long. The CDR3 nucleotides read TGTGCCAGCAGTGACAAGACCACAGATACGCAGTATTTT. Amino acid sequence: CASSDKTTDTQYF.

This chain connects TRBV19 to TRBJ2-1; D is ambiguous. The V end lost 3 bases, the J end lost 6 bases, and 15 bases lay between the germline ends. This CDR3 is 15 amino acids long. Germline CDR1 reads LNHDA; CDR2 reads SQIVND (reference sequence). This CDR3 is CASSMTLTRLNEQFF. In DNA form, the CDR3 reads TGTGCCAGTAGTATGACCTTAACTCGCCTCAATGAGCAGTTCTTC.

V gene TRBV6-5 combines with J gene TRBJ2-5; 8 bases line up with TRBD2. The germline gives CDR1 MNHEY, CDR2 SVGAGI. V was clipped by 6 bases and J by 4 bases; unmatched bases: 10. This CDR3 comprises 15 residues. CDR3 sequence (DNA): TGTGCCAGCAGGGTCCTCGCGGGGGGAGGAGAGACCCAGTACTTC. It encodes CASRVLAGGGETQYF.

A remark on this clone: Distinct nucleotide sequences in the sample also encode this CDR3. The chain links TRBV10-3 to TRBJ2-7, with no clear D. CDR1 and CDR2 from the germline V gene are ENHRY and SYGVKD. The length of the CDR3 is 12 residues. The V gene lost 3 bases and the J gene lost 2 bases, with 5 bases spanning the gap. This CDR3 reads CAISERAYEQYF. The CDR3 coding sequence is TGTGCCATCAGTGAACGGGCCTACGAGCAGTACTTC.

The chain couples TRBV14 to TRBJ1-1, with D possibly matching TRBD1 (5 bases). The CDR3 sequence is 15 residues long. Germline values: CDR1 SGHDN, CDR2 FVKESK. V lost 1 base to trimming and J lost 3 bases, with 12 bases between them. DNA of the CDR3: TGTGCCAGCAGCCAAGGGGGGAGTATGTACACTGAAGCTTTCTTT. Protein product: CASSQGGSMYTEAFF.

The genes are TRBV28 and TRBJ1-2; TRBD1 aligns across 7 bases. There are 13 residues in the CDR3. From germline, CDR1 is MDHEN and CDR2 SYDVKM. V dropped 6 bases and J dropped 4; count of bases not matched to a gene: 5. The CDR3: CASRGGLTYGYTF. The CDR3 coding sequence is TGTGCCAGCAGAGGGGGCTTAACCTATGGCTACACCTTC.

The count of this clone is one. The V gene is TRBV18, the J gene TRBJ2-7; 8 positions match TRBD2. Trimming at V came to 0 bases and at J to 6 bases, leaving 10 bases not matched to a gene. The CDR3 runs 16 residues. The germline V gene has CDR1 KGHSH and CDR2 LQKENI. The CDR3 loop reads CASSPPGLAEGSEQYF. CDR3 sequence (DNA): TGTGCCAGCTCACCACCTGGACTAGCAGAGGGGTCCGAGCAGTACTTC. The complete variable domain, with remaining parts taken from reference TRBV18 and TRBJ2-7, reads NAGVMQNPRHLVRRRGQEARLRCSPMKGHSHVYWYRQLPEEGLKFMVYLQKENIIDESGMPKERFSAEFPKEGPSILRIQQVVRGDSAAYFCASSPPGLAEGSEQYFGPGTRLTVT.

This chain connects TRBV19 to TRBJ1-1, with 7 bases fitting TRBD1. V trimming: 0 bases; J trimming: 0 bases; junction bases outside the gene matches: 7. CDR1 is LNHDA, CDR2 SQIVND, per germline (reference sequence). The CDR3 is 17 amino acids. The chain's CDR3 is CASSIDGVTGMNTEAFF. CDR3 nucleotides: TGTGCCAGTAGTATAGACGGCGTGACAGGGATGAACACTGAAGCTTTCTTT.

This clone has just one count. J is TRBJ2-5 and V is TRBV5-1, with 7 nucleotides matching TRBD1. This CDR3 region has 15 residues. Per the germline V gene, CDR1 is SGHRS and CDR2 is YFSETQ. V was pared by 2 bases and J by 3 bases, with 7 bases of the junction left unmatched. The CDR3 is CASSLGTDYEETQYF. As DNA, the CDR3 is TGCGCCAGCAGCTTAGGGACAGATTATGAAGAGACCCAGTACTTC.

J is TRBJ1-1 and V is TRBV11-2; D not resolved. The V and J ends lost 2 bases and 11 bases respectively, with 18 bases between them. The germline V gene has CDR1 SGHAT and CDR2 FQNNGV. The CDR3 has 14 amino acids. CDR3 protein: CASSLSVNSYSAFF. The CDR3 nucleotides are TGTGCCAGCAGCTTATCTGTCAATTCTTATTCCGCTTTCTTT.

The chain links TRBV5-6 to TRBJ2-1; possible D gene TRBD1, 6 bases. Looked up from germline, CDR1 is SGHDT and CDR2 is YYEEEE. The CDR3 sequence is 15 residues long. V was pared by 4 bases and J by 4 bases, with 15 bases between. CDR3: CASSAGTLEYNEQFF. Written as DNA, the CDR3 is TGTGCCAGCAGCGCCGGGACACTAGAATACAATGAGCAGTTCTTC.

The V call is TRBV5-6, the J call TRBJ1-2; 7 bases line up with TRBD1. CDR1 SGHDT and CDR2 YYEEEE come from the germline V gene. V dropped 1 base and J dropped 8; count of bases not matched to a gene: 5. The CDR3 is made up of 13 amino acids. CDR3 in amino acids: CASSLKGAGGYTF. The CDR3 nucleotides are TGTGCCAGCAGCTTGAAGGGGGCTGGGGGCTACACCTTC.

The V gene is TRBV11-2, the J gene TRBJ2-5, with TRBD2 matching over 10 bases. CDR1 and CDR2 (germline): SGHAT, FQNNGV. The CDR3 runs to 14 residues. The V segment lost 5 bases and the J segment 6 bases; nucleotides outside the gene matches: 6. The CDR3 nucleotides read TGTGCCAGCAGCCGGACTAGCGGCCTTCAGACCCAGTACTTC. Its translation is CASSRTSGLQTQYF. Full variable domain (rest looked up from reference TRBV11-2 and TRBJ2-5): EAGVAQSPRYKIIEKRQSVAFWCNPISGHATLYWYQQILGQGPKLLIQFQNNGVVDDSQLPKDRFSAERLKGVDSTLKIQPAKLEDSAVYLCASSRTSGLQTQYFGPGTRLLVL.